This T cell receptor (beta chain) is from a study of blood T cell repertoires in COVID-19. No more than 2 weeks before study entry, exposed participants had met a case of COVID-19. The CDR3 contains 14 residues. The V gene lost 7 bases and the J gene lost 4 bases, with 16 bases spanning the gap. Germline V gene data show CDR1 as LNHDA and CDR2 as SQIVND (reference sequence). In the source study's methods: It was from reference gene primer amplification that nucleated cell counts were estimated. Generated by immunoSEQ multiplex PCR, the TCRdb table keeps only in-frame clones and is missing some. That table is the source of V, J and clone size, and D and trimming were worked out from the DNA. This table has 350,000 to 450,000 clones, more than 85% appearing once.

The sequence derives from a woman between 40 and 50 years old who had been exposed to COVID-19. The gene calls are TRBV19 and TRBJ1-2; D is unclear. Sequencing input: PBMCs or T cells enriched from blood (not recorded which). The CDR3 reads CASKRSDTPYGYTF. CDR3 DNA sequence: TGTGCCAGTAAACGTAGCGACACCCCCTATGGCTACACCTTC.